This TCR beta chain stems from a study of blood T cell repertoires in COVID-19. This clone was observed a few times. The V end lost 3 bases, the J end lost 1 base, and 11 bases lay between the germline ends. The germline V gene has CDR1 SGHRS and CDR2 YFSETQ. The CDR3 has 15 residues. Clones were read by immunoSEQ multiplex PCR, and TCRdb kept only the in-frame ones, dropping some. Of approximately 140,000 clones listed, 80% are singletons. This sequence originates from a man aged 60 to 69 with active or convalescent COVID-19. The chain employs TRBV5-1 and TRBJ2-4; the D gene is possibly TRBD2 (5 bases). Sequenced: peripheral blood. The CDR3 region is CASSSGSGAKNIQYF. CDR3 coding DNA: TGCGCCAGCAGCTCCGGGTCGGGGGCCAAAAACATTCAGTACTTC.